The 19 T cell receptor beta chains given below trace back to one sample, sequenced in a study of radiation and T cells in renal cell carcinoma. Using immunoSEQ multiplex PCR, the repertoire was profiled, and TCRdb retains in-frame clones only, with some absent. The sample has 100,000 to 150,000 clones; approximately 85% are singletons. The time point: blood 2 weeks post-SBRT. Stated treatment: 15 Gy SBRT to primary tumor, nephrectomy 4 weeks later. The sequencing here drew on blood, taken from a patient whose treatment included radiotherapy and nephrectomy. The receptors shown here come from a man aged 45-65 years with renal cell carcinoma.

The J gene is TRBJ1-2, the V gene TRBV6-5; D is unresolved. CDR3 length: 11 residues. Germline CDR1 reads MNHEY; CDR2 reads SVGAGI. V lost 7 bases to trimming and J lost 8 bases, with 11 bases between them. CDR3 amino acids: CASMRRGGYTF. The CDR3 nucleotides are TGTGCCAGCATGAGAAGAGGGGGCTACACCTTC.

V and J are TRBV28 and TRBJ2-4; D possibly corresponds to TRBD1 (5 bases). From germline, CDR1 is MDHEN and CDR2 SYDVKM. The CDR3 has 16 amino acids. The V end was cut by 6 bases, the J end by 2 bases, with 17 bases between. CDR3 bases: TGTGCCAGCAGCACCAGACAGTCTCCCCCCAAAAACATTCAGTACTTC. Its protein product is CASSTRQSPPKNIQYF.

The rearrangement joins TRBV4-2 to TRBJ2-6, with 10 bases fitting TRBD1. Germline lookup yields CDR1 LGHNA and CDR2 YNFKEQ. V was pared by 0 bases and J by 2 bases, with 4 bases of the junction left unmatched. The CDR3 extends over 18 amino acids. The CDR3 region is CASSQEPGQGTGANVLTF. The CDR3 nucleotides are TGTGCCAGCAGCCAAGAACCGGGACAGGGGACTGGGGCCAACGTCCTGACTTTC.

This rearrangement joins TRBV2 to TRBJ1-5; 7 bases align to TRBD1. V trimming: 10 bases; J trimming: 0 bases; junction bases outside the gene matches: 6. The CDR3 loop spans 14 amino acids. CDR1 is SNHLY and CDR2 is FYNNEI in the germline V gene. DNA for the CDR3: TGTGCCACACAAGACAGGGATAGCAATCAGCCCCAGCATTTT. This codes for CATQDRDSNQPQHF.

This chain uses TRBV7-9 with TRBJ2-1; D possibly corresponds to TRBD2 (6 bases). Between the trimmed V and J ends, which lost 5 bases and 0 bases, there was a span of 11 bases. The CDR3 has 15 residues. Germline CDR1 and CDR2: SEHNR and FQNEAQ (reference sequence). CDR3 coding DNA: TGTGCCAGCAGCATACTAGCCCGCTCCTACAATGAGCAGTTCTTC. Amino acid sequence: CASSILARSYNEQFF.

This clone has more than one count but fewer than ten. The chain carries TRBV29-1 and TRBJ1-1; 8 bases fit TRBD1. The CDR3 has 13 amino acids. Germline V CDR1 and CDR2: SQVTM, ANQGSEA. The V segment lost 7 bases and the J segment 3 bases; nucleotides outside the gene matches: 7. In nucleotides, the CDR3 is TGCAGCGGCGACGGACAGGGCTACACTGAAGCTTTCTTT. The encoded protein is CSGDGQGYTEAFF.

With regard to this clone: The junction differs from germline at one of its ends, possibly a read error. The CDR3 spells CASSPGTGELFF. CDR3 DNA sequence: TGTGCTAGCAGCCCTGGCACCGGGGAGCTGTTTTTT. The gene calls are TRBV7-7 and TRBJ2-2; unclear D gene. Germline-derived CDR1 and CDR2 are SSHAT and FNYEAQ (reference sequence). The CDR3 loop spans 12 amino acids.

V and J are TRBV5-1 and TRBJ1-1; tentatively, D is TRBD1 (6 bases). Trimming removed 5 bases at V and 2 bases at J, with 13 bases between. The CDR3 loop spans 14 amino acids. Germline assignment: CDR1 SGHRS and CDR2 YFSETQ. The CDR3 DNA follows: TGCGCCAGCAGTCAGGGGACACTCAACACTGAAGCTTTCTTT. Translated, it gives CASSQGTLNTEAFF. The entire variable domain, with the rest obtained from reference TRBV5-1 and TRBJ1-1, is as follows: KAGVTQTPRYLIKTRGQQVTLSCSPISGHRSVSWYQQTPGQGLQFLFEYFSETQRNKGNFPGRFSGRQFSNSRSEMNVSTLELGDSALYLCASSQGTLNTEAFFGQGTRLTVV.

The J gene is TRBJ1-2, the V gene TRBV30; no clear D gene. Germline V CDR1 and CDR2: GTSNPN, SVGIG (reference sequence). The CDR3 is 13 amino acids. The ends were cut back, 2 bases at V and 4 bases at J, with 11 bases in the middle. CDR3 residues: CAWSRRETYGYTF. The CDR3 DNA sequence: TGTGCCTGGAGTAGAAGGGAGACCTATGGCTACACCTTC. The complete variable domain, with remaining parts taken from reference TRBV30 and TRBJ1-2, reads SQTIHQWPATLVQPVGSPLSLECTVEGTSNPNLYWYRQAAGRGLQLLFYSVGIGQISSEVPQNLSASRPQDRQFILSSKKLLLSDSGFYLCAWSRRETYGYTFGSGTRLTVV.

The rearrangement links TRBV18 to TRBJ1-4, with TRBD1 matching 7 bases. Germline loops: CDR1 KGHSH, CDR2 LQKENI. CDR3 size: 15 residues. The V and J ends lost 3 bases and 3 bases, in that order; junction bases with no gene match: 4. Here the CDR3 DNA reads TGTGCCAGCTCACCTAGGGGGCACCCTAATGAAAAACTGTTTTTT. Amino acids: CASSPRGHPNEKLFF.

The V and J genes are TRBV2 and TRBJ2-1, with 10 bases aligning to TRBD2. The CDR3 sequence is 13 residues long. V lost 9 bases and J lost 5; bases outside the gene matches: 4. Germline lookup yields CDR1 SNHLY and CDR2 FYNNEI. This chain's CDR3 is CASGLADNNEQFF. The DNA for the CDR3 is TGTGCCAGTGGACTAGCGGACAACAATGAGCAGTTCTTC. Full variable domain (missing parts from reference TRBV2 and TRBJ2-1): EPEVTQTPSHQVTQMGQEVILRCVPISNHLYFYWYRQILGQKVEFLVSFYNNEISEKSEIFDDQFSVERPDGSNFTLKIRSTKLEDSAMYFCASGLADNNEQFFGPGTRLTVL.

The J gene is TRBJ2-3, the V gene TRBV7-2; a possible D gene is TRBD2 (6 bases). The V gene lost 5 bases and the J gene lost 0 bases, with 9 bases spanning the gap. Germline CDR1 reads SGHTA; CDR2 reads FQGNSA. The CDR3 is 14 residues long. CDR3 loop: CASSPGTSTDTQYF. The CDR3, as DNA: TGTGCCAGCAGCCCCGGGACTAGCACAGATACGCAGTATTTT.

A single count supports this clone. This chain uses TRBV18 with TRBJ1-2; D unclear. CDR3 length: 13 residues. V was cut by 2 bases and J by 6 bases, with 10 bases left in between. Germline V gene sequence: CDR1 KGHSH, CDR2 LQKENI. CDR3 residues: CASSPLVIDGYTF. The DNA for the CDR3 is TGTGCCAGCTCACCATTAGTTATCGATGGCTACACCTTC.

The V call is TRBV18, the J call TRBJ1-1; 8 bases fit TRBD1. CDR1 is KGHSH, CDR2 LQKENI, per germline. The CDR3 contains 14 residues. With 2 bases clipped from V and 3 bases from J, the junction kept 2 bases outside the gene matches. CDR3 nucleotide sequence: TGTGCCAGCTCACCATTGACAGGGGACACTGAAGCTTTCTTT. This codes for CASSPLTGDTEAFF. The full variable domain, completed using reference TRBV18 and TRBJ1-1, is NAGVMQNPRHLVRRRGQEARLRCSPMKGHSHVYWYRQLPEEGLKFMVYLQKENIIDESGMPKERFSAEFPKEGPSILRIQQVVRGDSAAYFCASSPLTGDTEAFFGQGTRLTVV.

This clone occurred a few times. The chain carries TRBV30 and TRBJ2-6, with TRBD1 as a possible D gene (5 bases). The V gene's germline CDR1 is GTSNPN and CDR2 SVGIG (reference sequence). The CDR3 is made up of 17 amino acids. Trimming shortened V by 2 bases and J by 0 bases, and 14 bases separated the two germline ends. The CDR3 reads CAWSRGRVNSGANVLTF. CDR3 bases: TGTGCCTGGAGTAGAGGCAGGGTAAACTCTGGGGCCAACGTCCTGACTTTC.

The J gene is TRBJ1-3, the V gene TRBV10-2, with TRBD1 matching over 11 bases. The CDR3 has 15 residues. V was pared by 6 bases and J by 5 bases, with 6 bases of the junction left unmatched. The germline V gene has CDR1 WSHSY and CDR2 SAAADI. The CDR3 region is CASRTGTGGRNTIYF. CDR3 in DNA: TGCGCCAGCAGGACCGGGACAGGGGGTAGAAACACCATATATTTT.

The chain joins TRBV7-9 to TRBJ2-3; D is unclear. CDR3 length: 12 amino acids. From germline, CDR1 is SEHNR and CDR2 FQNEAQ (reference sequence). Trimming shortened V by 5 bases and J by 2 bases, and 5 bases separated the two germline ends. CDR3 DNA: TGTGCCAGCAGCCCGAACACAGATACGCAGTATTTT. Protein sequence: CASSPNTDTQYF.

The CDR3 region is CASSLAPPNYGYTF. The CDR3 DNA is TGCGCCAGCAGCTTGGCTCCGCCTAACTATGGCTACACCTTC. This chain connects TRBV5-1 to TRBJ1-2; unclear D gene. Germline CDR1 SGHRS, CDR2 YFSETQ. V shed 0 bases and J shed 0 bases, with 6 bases lying between them. The CDR3 has 14 amino acids.

This clone was observed once. V and J are TRBV4-3 and TRBJ2-3, with a weak D call TRBD2 (6 bases). The CDR3 is 16 residues long. CDR1 and CDR2 from the germline V gene are LGHNA and YSLEER. V lost 1 base and J 2 bases, leaving 13 bases between the germline ends. CDR3 in DNA: TGCGCCAGCAGCCAAGTTCGGGGGTCGTACACAGATACGCAGTATTTT. Translation gives CASSQVRGSYTDTQYF.